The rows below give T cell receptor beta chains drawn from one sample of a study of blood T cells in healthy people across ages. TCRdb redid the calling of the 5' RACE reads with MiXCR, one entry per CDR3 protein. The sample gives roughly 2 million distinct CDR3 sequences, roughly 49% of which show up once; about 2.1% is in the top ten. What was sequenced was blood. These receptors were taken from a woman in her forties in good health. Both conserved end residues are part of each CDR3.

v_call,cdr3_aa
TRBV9,CASSVGWAGGDSNYGYTF
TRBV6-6,CASSSKAGDNEQFF
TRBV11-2,CASSPEDEPTLLDGYTF
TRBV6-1,CGSGGETQYF
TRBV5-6,CASRGIAGGEDTQYF
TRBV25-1,CASSEIPQAFSDEQYF
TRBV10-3,CAISGTSGDHEQFF
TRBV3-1,CASSRGHPDTQYF
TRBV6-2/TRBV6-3,CASFPGSAETLHF
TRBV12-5,CASGLDVQRPYGYTF
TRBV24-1,CATSDGKGLAGGRETQYF
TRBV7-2,CASSLATQGGFVDTEAFF
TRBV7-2,CASNLDRGPDTQYF
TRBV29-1,CSVEDDEQDNYEQYF
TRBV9,CASSGSSGSSTDTQYF
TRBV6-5,CASSYTGSAKTQYF
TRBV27,CASNPPPGRGSEAFF
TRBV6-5,CASRTSGSAYEQYF
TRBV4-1,CASSQDPGQGVRGGLNEQYF
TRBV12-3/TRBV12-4,CASSWISRYEQYF
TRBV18,CASSPGQGAGNEQFF
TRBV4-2,CASSRQGRTGELFF
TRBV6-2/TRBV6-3,CASSYFPLDIWSNQPQHF
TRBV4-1,CASSHTGQGRLGANGYTF
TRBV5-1,CASSLEAASGGSTDTQYF
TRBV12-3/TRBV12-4,CASRPGQTKNIQYF
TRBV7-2,CASSLGVKSGELFF
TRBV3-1,CASSQDRVGMGLAPYEQYF
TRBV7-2,CASTKEGAGETQYF
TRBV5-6,CASIGLGEGSYKEQYF
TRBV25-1,CASSEFGGSTDTQYF
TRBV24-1,CATSADSYNEQFF